This T cell receptor (beta chain) was obtained from a study of blood T cell repertoires in COVID-19 (TCRdb year 2020). Broadly, across the study: Samples covering the acute and convalescent phases of COVID-19 were provided by collaborators in the United States, Italy and Spain. Sample metadata almost always included a de-identified subject ID, COVID-19 status, age in years and sex. Samples came from the ongoing ImmuneRACE study (first 160 participants) plus 1,254 subjects from 6 global collaborators. HLA class I and class II types, where available, came from metadata supplied by the sample provider rather than from assay-based typing. The prospective study material was composed of cDNA or gDNA derived from T cells, B-cell-depleted T cells, or PBMCs. The dataset comprised deeply sampled blood TCRbeta repertoires from subjects exposed to, actively infected with, or recovered from COVID-19. A freely available public database, intended as a resource for researchers studying the immune response to SARS-CoV-2, is where the repertoires were released. The full study reports these points: How much clinical and demographic metadata was included differed by source and by participant, and the metadata was provided uncurated.

The immunoSEQ Assay, a bias-controlled multiplex PCR, was used to amplify TCRbeta CDR3 regions from genomic DNA. In the paper's pipeline: Within the assay, amplification of reference gene primers was used to estimate how many nucleated cells each sample contained. To quantify the absolute abundance of each unique TCRbeta CDR3 rearrangement, sequence reads were collapsed and filtered. For each sample, productive Simpson clonality was calculated as the square root of Simpson's diversity index across productive rearrangements. In TCRdb, the immuneACCESS table is reduced to in-frame sequences with V and J assigned. These tables do not hold every clone; where another copy was compared, an unresolved V gene accounts for under half, and the others remain unexplained. The V and J calls and clone size are taken from that table; D and trimming were inferred from the DNA. The sample includes roughly 400,000 clones, with about 90% observed a single time. Jointly, the top ten make up over 2% of the sample.

Comment on this clone: The antigen it recognizes is unknown. It has no much larger one-base neighbor in the sample; base qualities were not kept.

One collaborating source in Seattle enrolled patients during active infection and followed them longitudinally through the course of disease. Each collaborating institution followed its own protocols to collect whole blood in K2EDTA tubes. For TCRbeta analysis, collaborators shipped samples as frozen whole blood, isolated PBMCs, or DNA extracted from either of those sample types. This sequence was found in a woman aged 55-69 years with COVID-19, enrolled during active disease. Input material: peripheral blood.

The nucleotide sequence reads as follows: TGTGCCAGCAGCGACCCCGGGACAGGGGCAAAACTGTTTTTT. It encodes CASSDPGTGAKLFF. Recombination joined TRBV9 with TRBJ1-4; the central 10 bases match TRBD1. Reading the germline V gene gives CDR1 SGDLS and CDR2 YYNGEE. CDR3 length: 14 amino acids, cysteine to phenylalanine. CDR3 DNA is the only sequence kept; it has 42 bases, read in frame from the first base. Trimming takes 3 bases off V and 10 bases off J; junction bases not matched to a gene: 6.